These T cell receptor beta chains were read from a single sample in a study of cytomegalovirus exposure and HLA in healthy donors. Assay: immunoSEQ multiplex PCR; the TCRdb copy retains only in-frame clones and omits some. The sample has about 110,000 clones, roughly 86% seen once; the top ten hold about 2.1%. Source material: PBMCs. Receptors originate from a woman between 18 and 29 years old in good health and CMV-seronegative. Both conserved end residues are part of each CDR3. The D gene is left open where the match is weak. Part of the rows lack a size; the others show once, few, many or a class for expanded clones.

clone size	D gene	V gene	J gene	CDR3 DNA	CDR3 protein
.	TRBD2	TRBV13	TRBJ2-7	TGTGCCAGCAGCTTAGGACTAGCGGGTAAGGGAGGCTACGAGCAGTACTTC	CASSLGLAGKGGYEQYF
.	TRBD1	TRBV10-2	TRBJ2-5	TGCGCCAGCAGACCGGGACAGGGAAAGAGAACCCAGTACTTC	CASRPGQGKRTQYF
.	TRBD1	TRBV4-2	TRBJ2-3	TGTGCCAGCAGCCACCTAAAACGGGACAGGGGGCTCCGGGGACACCCCACAGATACGCAGTATTTT	CASSHLKRDRGLRGHPTDTQYF
few	.	TRBV7-9	TRBJ1-5	TGTGCCAGCAGCCACCGGGTTGATCAGCCCCAGCATTTT	CASSHRVDQPQHF
.	.	TRBV28	TRBJ2-7	TGTGCCAGCAGTTTAATTACTGGTTACTACGAGCAGTACTTC	CASSLITGYYEQYF
.	TRBD2	TRBV11-3	TRBJ2-2	TGTGCCAGCAGCAACCTCCTGACTAGCGGGAACACCGGGGAGCTGTTTTTT	CASSNLLTSGNTGELFF
.	.	TRBV6-5	TRBJ2-7	TGTGCCAGCAGTCCCGTTTATTACGAGCAGTACTTC	CASSPVYYEQYF
.	.	TRBV7-9	TRBJ1-2	TGTGCCAGCAGCTTAGGTCTTAGTAGGAGCAACTATGGCTACACCTTC	CASSLGLSRSNYGYTF
.	TRBD2	TRBV7-6	TRBJ2-7	TGTGCCAGCAGCCCAACCCCGGGACTAGCTACCTACGAGCAGTACTTC	CASSPTPGLATYEQYF
.	.	TRBV5-4	TRBJ1-6	TGTGCCAGCAGCCCGCCGGAGAGTCTTTCACCCCTCCACTTT	CASSPPESLSPLHF
once	TRBD1	TRBV15	TRBJ1-2	TGTGCCACCAGCAGACCATACAGGGGGGAGAACTATGGCTACACCTTC	CATSRPYRGENYGYTF
.	TRBD1	TRBV5-5	TRBJ1-2	TGTGCCAGCAGCTTGGTCGGGACAGGGGAATGGGATGGCTACACCTTC	CASSLVGTGEWDGYTF
.	TRBD1	TRBV15	TRBJ1-5	TGTGCCACCAGCGGAGGGACAGGGTTAAGCAATCAGCCCCAGCATTTT	CATSGGTGLSNQPQHF
.	.	TRBV27	TRBJ2-7	TGTGCCAGCAGTTCAGGGGCCACCTACGAGCAGTACTTC	CASSSGATYEQYF
once	.	TRBV7-9	TRBJ2-5	TGTGCCAGCAGCCCCGCCTGGGGGGTGGAGACCCAGTACTTC	CASSPAWGVETQYF
.	TRBD1	TRBV5-1	TRBJ2-5	TGCGCCAGCAGCTTGGCCTTGACAGGGTCGGAGACCCAGTACTTC	CASSLALTGSETQYF
.	.	TRBV7-6	TRBJ2-7	TGTGCCAGCAGCTTAGACAGTTACTACGAGCAGTACTTC	CASSLDSYYEQYF
once	TRBD2	TRBV30	TRBJ2-3	TGTGCCTGGAGCCTTACTAGCGGGAGGGCAGATACGCAGTATTTT	CAWSLTSGRADTQYF
.	.	TRBV7-9	TRBJ2-7	TGTGCCAGCAGCTCGTTCCAAGGCGGGCAGTACTTC	CASSSFQGGQYF
.	.	TRBV4-3	TRBJ1-1	TGCGCCAGCAGCCAAGATTCCAGCCTGACAGTCATGAACACTGAAGCTTTCTTT	CASSQDSSLTVMNTEAFF
few	.	TRBV15	TRBJ1-2	TGTGCCACCAGCAGAGATGGGGAGCGGTATGGCTACACCTTC	CATSRDGERYGYTF
once	.	TRBV13	TRBJ2-1	TGTGCCAGCAGCTTAGGCCTAGCATCTACTGAGCAGTTCTTC	CASSLGLASTEQFF
.	.	TRBV5-5	TRBJ2-7	TGTGCCAGCAGCTTGACGGTCTCCTACGAGCAGTACTTC	CASSLTVSYEQYF
.	.	TRBV4-3	TRBJ2-2	TGCGCCAGCAGCCAAGTGAGATCGGGGTCGAGGAACACCGGGGAGCTGTTTTTT	CASSQVRSGSRNTGELFF
.	.	TRBV28	TRBJ1-1	TGTGCCAGCAGCGCCCACCTAGGCCCCCAGAACACTGAAGCTTTCTTT	CASSAHLGPQNTEAFF
.	.	TRBV5-4	TRBJ2-6	TGTGCCAGCAGCCCTCGGGGGGCCAACGTCCTGACTTTC	CASSPRGANVLTF
.	TRBD1	TRBV7-8	TRBJ1-2	TGTGCCAGCAGCTTAGGAATATCAAGGAGAGCGGGACAGGGGACTGGCTACACCTTC	CASSLGISRRAGQGTGYTF
.	.	TRBV27	TRBJ2-3	TGTGCCAGCAGGCGTACCTTTATCCCTAGCCTGAATACGCAGTATTTT	CASRRTFIPSLNTQYF